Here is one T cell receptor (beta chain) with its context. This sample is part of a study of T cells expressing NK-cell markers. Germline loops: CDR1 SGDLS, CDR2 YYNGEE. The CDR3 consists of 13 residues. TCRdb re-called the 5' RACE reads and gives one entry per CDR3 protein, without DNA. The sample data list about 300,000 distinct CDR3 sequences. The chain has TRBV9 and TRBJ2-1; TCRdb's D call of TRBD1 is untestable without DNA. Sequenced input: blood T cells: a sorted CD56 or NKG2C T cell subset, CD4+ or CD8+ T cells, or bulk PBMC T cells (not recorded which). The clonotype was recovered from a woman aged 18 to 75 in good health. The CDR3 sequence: CVSSGGRGWEQFF.